Detailed here is one TCR beta chain. These data come from a study of OX40 agonist ivuxolimab in advanced cancers. In the study overall: Ivuxolimab, which is an agonistic anti-OX40 (CD134) antibody, was administered to the patients.

This CDR3 contains 16 residues. CDR1 MDHEN and CDR2 SYDVKM come from the germline V gene. V lost 6 bases, J lost 4 bases, and 21 bases lay in between. Produced via immunoSEQ multiplex PCR; TCRdb's table is partial and in-frame only. The data hold around 64,000 clones, with nearly 90% observed a single time. The chain couples TRBV28 to TRBJ1-1, with D possibly being TRBD1 (5 bases). This sequence was found in an adult with an advanced solid tumor such as melanoma, head and neck, liver or kidney cancer. The source was CD4+ or CD8+ T cells sorted from blood, collected in a trial of the OX40 agonist ivuxolimab. CDR3 amino acids: CASSPLWRGVSTEAFF. The CDR3, as DNA: TGTGCCAGCAGCCCACTCTGGAGGGGCGTGAGCACTGAAGCTTTCTTT.